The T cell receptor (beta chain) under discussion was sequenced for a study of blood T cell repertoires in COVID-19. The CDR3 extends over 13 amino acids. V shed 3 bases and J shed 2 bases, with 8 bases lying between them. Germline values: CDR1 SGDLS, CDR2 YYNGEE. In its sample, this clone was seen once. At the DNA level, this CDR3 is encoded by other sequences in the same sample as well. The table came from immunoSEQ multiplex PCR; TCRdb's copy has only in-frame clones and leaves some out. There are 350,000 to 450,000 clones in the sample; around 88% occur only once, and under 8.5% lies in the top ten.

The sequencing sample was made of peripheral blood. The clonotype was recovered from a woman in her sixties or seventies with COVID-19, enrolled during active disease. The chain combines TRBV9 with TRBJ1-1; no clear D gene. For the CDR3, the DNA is TGTGCCAGCAGCGCCGGTCTAAACACTGAAGCTTTCTTT. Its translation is CASSAGLNTEAFF. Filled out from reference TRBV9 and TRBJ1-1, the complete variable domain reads DSGVTQTPKHLITATGQRVTLRCSPRSGDLSVYWYQQSLDQGLQFLIQYYNGEERAKGNILERFSAQQFPDLHSELNLSSLELGDSALYFCASSAGLNTEAFFGQGTRLTVV.